These 20 T cell receptor beta chains were sequenced from one sample in a study of identical twins. TCRdb independently ran MiXCR on the 5' RACE reads; one entry per CDR3 protein. This table holds under 900,000 distinct CDR3 sequences, roughly 12% found once. These data also featured in a second study, about yellow fever vaccine responses in identical twins.

Material: PBMCs. These receptors came from a woman between 18 and 29 years old in good health.

This clonotype was observed a handful of times. The V and J genes are TRBV7-9 and TRBJ2-7; TRBD1 matches at 9 bases. CDR1 SEHNR and CDR2 FQNEAQ come from the germline V gene (reference sequence). CDR3 length: 17 amino acids. J was trimmed by 2 bases and V by 3 bases; bases with no gene match: 11. As DNA, the CDR3 is TGTGCCAGCAGCTTGGATGCCCGGACAGGGGTGCCCTACGAGCAGTACTTC. This gives the protein CASSLDARTGVPYEQYF.

This clonotype was picked up a small number of times. The V gene is TRBV5-1, the J gene TRBJ1-1; D is uncertain. With 0 bases removed from V and 0 bases from J, the gap between germline ends came to 9 bases. CDR3 length: 15 residues. The germline CDR1 and CDR2 sequences are SGHRS and YFSETQ. The CDR3 region is CASSLAPPMNTEAFF. CDR3 DNA sequence: TGCGCCAGCAGCTTGGCCCCACCAATGAACACTGAAGCTTTCTTT.

This clonotype came up a few times. The chain carries TRBV29-1 and TRBJ2-7; the D is unclear. Germline loops: CDR1 SQVTM, CDR2 ANQGSEA. V dropped 8 bases and J dropped 4 bases, with 15 bases sitting between them. This CDR3 has 12 residues. CDR3 bases: TGCAGCATAAAACACCCCCCTTACGAGCAGTACTTC. Protein: CSIKHPPYEQYF.

This sequence joins TRBV7-6 and TRBJ1-1; perhaps TRBD1 as D (5 bases). The germline V gene has CDR1 SGHVS and CDR2 FNYEAQ. With 5 bases removed from V and 7 bases from J, the gap between germline ends came to 14 bases. The CDR3 covers 13 residues. The CDR3, as DNA: TGTGCCAGCAGCGTTGGGACCCAATATGAAGCTTTCTTT. This encodes CASSVGTQYEAFF.

This clonotype turned up a few times. J is TRBJ2-1 and V is TRBV7-3, with TRBD2 identical over 9 bases. The CDR3 extends over 16 amino acids. V was pared by 5 bases and J by 0 bases, with 5 bases of the junction left unmatched. The germline gives CDR1 SGHTA, CDR2 FQGTGA. The CDR3 loop reads CASSKISGSSYNEQFF. CDR3 bases: TGTGCCAGCAGCAAGATTAGCGGGAGCTCCTACAATGAGCAGTTCTTC.

The table lists this clonotype with a few counts. The V gene is TRBV28, the J gene TRBJ2-2, with D perhaps TRBD1 (5 bases). This CDR3 region has 23 residues. The V end was cut by 6 bases, the J end by 2 bases, with 37 bases between. CDR1 and CDR2 (germline): MDHEN, SYDVKM. CDR3 sequence: CASSLYRRTHPEHLLQNTGELFF. The CDR3 nucleotides are TGTGCCAGCAGCCTCTACAGGCGCACCCACCCCGAACACCTTCTCCAAAACACCGGGGAGCTGTTTTTT.

This chain links TRBV11-2 with TRBJ2-7, with 9 bases that match TRBD2. The V gene's germline CDR1 is SGHAT and CDR2 FQNNGV. J lost 4 bases, V lost 1 base, and 14 bases had no gene match. The length of the CDR3 is 18 residues. The chain's CDR3 is CASSLGFLAGTLRYEQYF. CDR3 sequence (DNA): TGTGCCAGCAGCTTAGGGTTCCTAGCGGGAACGCTCCGGTACGAGCAGTACTTC.

This clonotype was seen a few times. This chain connects TRBV3-1 to TRBJ2-3, with D unresolved. The V end lost 0 bases, the J end lost 4 bases, and 5 bases lay between the germline ends. Germline CDR1 LGHDT, CDR2 YNNKEL (reference sequence). The CDR3 runs to 13 residues. The CDR3 region has the DNA TGTGCCAGCAGCCAAGACGCCCCAGATACGCAGTATTTT. Translation: CASSQDAPDTQYF.

V usage is TRBV25-1 and J usage is TRBJ2-2; D is perhaps TRBD1 (5 bases). Germline assignment: CDR1 MGHDK and CDR2 SYGVNS. V was pared by 8 bases and J by 1 base, with 11 bases between. This CDR3 spans 14 amino acids. The CDR3, as DNA: TGTGCCAGCGGGAACGACAGGAACACCGGGGAGCTGTTTTTT. Its protein product is CASGNDRNTGELFF.

This clonotype was counted between two and nine times. One end of the junction fails to match germline, which may point to a read error. J is TRBJ2-1 and V is TRBV2; D is tentatively TRBD1 or TRBD2 (6 bases each). The CDR3 contains 16 residues. Germline CDR1 SNHLY, CDR2 FYNNEI. The DNA for the CDR3 is TGTGCCAGCATTTGGGCACGGGGGCTCTCCAACAATGAGCAGTTCTTC. This translates into CASIWARGLSNNEQFF.

The rearrangement joins TRBV20-1 to TRBJ2-2; 7 positions match TRBD1. Germline CDR1 reads DFQATT; CDR2 reads SNEGSKA (reference sequence). This CDR3 comprises 14 residues. V lost 5 bases to trimming and J lost 4 bases; unmatched junction nucleotides: 7. CDR3 residues: CSALDRKSTGELFF. For the CDR3, the DNA is TGCAGTGCTCTGGACAGGAAAAGCACCGGGGAGCTGTTTTTT.

This clonotype was seen ten or more times. This chain connects TRBV12-3 or TRBV12-4 to TRBJ2-1; D unclear. V dropped 10 bases and J dropped 4 bases, with 17 bases sitting between them. There are 14 residues in the CDR3. The CDR3 coding sequence is TGTGCCACATCTGCCTCCCATGAGTACAATGAGCAGTTCTTC. It yields the protein CATSASHEYNEQFF.

This chain uses TRBV29-1 with TRBJ2-1, with a tentative D call TRBD2 (5 bases). Looked up from germline, CDR1 is SQVTM and CDR2 is ANQGSEA. The CDR3 spans 15 residues. V was shortened by 3 bases and J by 3 bases, with 15 bases between the two germline ends. The CDR3 DNA reads as TGCAGCGTTGAGGCCACTAGTCTCTTCTACAATGAGCAGTTCTTC. Translated, it gives CSVEATSLFYNEQFF.

In its sample, this clonotype was seen once. This chain uses TRBV4-1 with TRBJ2-1; 7 nucleotides align to TRBD2. This CDR3 is built from 15 residues. Germline lookup yields CDR1 MGHRA and CDR2 YSYEKL. V shed 4 bases, J shed 8 bases, and the junction held 11 bases outside the gene matches. The CDR3 spells CASSPRRDGRDEQFF. The CDR3 DNA follows: TGCGCCAGCAGCCCCCGGCGGGATGGGAGGGATGAGCAGTTCTTC.

V is TRBV27 and J is TRBJ2-7; D might be TRBD1 (5 bases). This CDR3 has 13 residues. Germline assignment: CDR1 MNHEY and CDR2 SMNVEV (reference sequence). V lost 3 bases, J lost 7 bases, and 13 bases lay in between. The CDR3, as DNA: TGTGCCAGCAGTTTTGGGGCCCAAGGTGAGCAGTACTTC. Translating it yields CASSFGAQGEQYF.

This clonotype was observed many times. The chain combines TRBV27 with TRBJ2-3; D may be TRBD1 (6 bases). V shed 7 bases and J shed 2 bases, with 19 bases lying between them. Looked up from germline, CDR1 is MNHEY and CDR2 is SMNVEV (reference sequence). The CDR3 covers 16 residues. The CDR3 DNA reads as TGTGCCAGCACCCACAGCCCAGGGGCACTCACAGATACGCAGTATTTT. It codes for CASTHSPGALTDTQYF.

This clonotype has a count of ten or more. CDR3 amino acids: CASSDARGGETQYF. CDR3 nucleotide sequence: TGTGCCAGCAGTGACGCGAGGGGAGGGGAGACCCAGTACTTC. The J gene is TRBJ2-5, the V gene TRBV6-1; 7 bases match TRBD2. V shed 3 bases and J 5 bases; nucleotides not matched to a gene: 6. Germline loops: CDR1 MNHNS, CDR2 SASEGT. The length of the CDR3 is 14 residues.

The chain is built from TRBV25-1 and TRBJ1-1; D perhaps matches TRBD1 (5 bases). The germline V gene encodes CDR1 MGHDK and CDR2 SYGVNS. V lost 5 bases to trimming and J lost 13 bases, with 14 bases between them. CDR3 length: 11 residues. The CDR3 loop reads CASSTGGRFFF. CDR3 bases: TGTGCCAGCAGTACCGGGGGGAGATTTTTCTTT.

This clonotype was found a few times. The chain links TRBV27 to TRBJ2-7, with unresolved D. Trimming cost V 3 bases and J 0 bases, with 12 bases left between them. The CDR3 has 15 residues. Germline CDR1 reads MNHEY; CDR2 reads SMNVEV (reference sequence). The CDR3 is CASSLHGSVSYEQYF. The CDR3 region has the DNA TGTGCCAGCAGTTTGCACGGCAGCGTCTCCTACGAGCAGTACTTC.

This chain links TRBV7-9 with TRBJ1-2; TRBD1 matches 9 bases. Germline V CDR1 and CDR2: SEHNR, FQNEAQ (reference sequence). V lost 2 bases, J lost 4 bases, and 5 bases stayed unmatched. CDR3 length: 15 amino acids. For the CDR3, the DNA is TGTGCCAGCAGCTTAAAGGACAGGGGTTCCTATGGCTACACCTTC. It translates to CASSLKDRGSYGYTF. The variable domain in full, with the rest retrieved from reference TRBV7-9 and TRBJ1-2, is DTGVSQNPRHKITKRGQNVTFRCDPISEHNRLYWYRQTLGQGPEFLTYFQNEAQLEKSRLLSDRFSAERPKGSFSTLEIQRTEQGDSAMYLCASSLKDRGSYGYTFGSGTRLTVV.